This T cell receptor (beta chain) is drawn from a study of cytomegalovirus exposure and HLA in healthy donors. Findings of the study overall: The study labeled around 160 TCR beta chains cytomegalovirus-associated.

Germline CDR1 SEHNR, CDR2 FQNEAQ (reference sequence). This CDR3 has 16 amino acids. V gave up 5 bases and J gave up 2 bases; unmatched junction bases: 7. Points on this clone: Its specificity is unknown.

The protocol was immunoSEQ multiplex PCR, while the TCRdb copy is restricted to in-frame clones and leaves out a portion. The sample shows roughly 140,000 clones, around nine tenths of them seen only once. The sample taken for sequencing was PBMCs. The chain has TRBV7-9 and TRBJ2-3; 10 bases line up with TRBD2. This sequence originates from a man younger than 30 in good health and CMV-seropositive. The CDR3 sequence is CASSRTSGKDTDTQYF. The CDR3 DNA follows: TGTGCCAGCAGCCGAACTAGCGGGAAGGACACAGATACGCAGTATTTT.